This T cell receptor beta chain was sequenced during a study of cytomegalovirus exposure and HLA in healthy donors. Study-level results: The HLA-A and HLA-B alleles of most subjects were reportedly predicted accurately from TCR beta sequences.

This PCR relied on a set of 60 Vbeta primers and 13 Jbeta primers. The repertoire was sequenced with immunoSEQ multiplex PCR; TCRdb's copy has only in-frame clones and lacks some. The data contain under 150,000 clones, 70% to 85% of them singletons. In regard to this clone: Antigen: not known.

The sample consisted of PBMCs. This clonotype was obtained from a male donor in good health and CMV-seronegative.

DNA of the CDR3: TGTGCCAGCAGCTTATCCAGGGTGGCAGATACGCAGTATTTT. Amino acids: CASSLSRVADTQYF. The gene calls are TRBV7-2 and TRBJ2-3; possible D gene TRBD1, 5 bases. The CDR3 is 14 residues long. Trimming cost V 2 bases and J 4 bases, with 10 bases left between them. Per germline, CDR1 SGHTA and CDR2 FQGNSA.